Described below is a single T cell receptor (beta chain) sequence and its context. The antigen is undetermined. A J-beta primer mix and a sample-barcoded 5' primer were used in a second PCR of about 7 to 11 cycles. The study obtained at least 3 million CDR3-containing paired-end reads from every sample. In TCRdb, the 5' RACE reads were re-called with MiXCR into one record per CDR3 protein. The sample shows about 720,000 distinct CDR3 sequences, 20% to 25% of them seen only once. This record comes from a study of blood T cells in healthy people across ages. With 6 bases removed from V and 4 bases from J, the gap between germline ends came to 12 bases. The CDR3 is made up of 13 amino acids. Germline V lookup: CDR1 SSHAT, CDR2 FNYEAQ (reference sequence). Study results and limitations: In the absence of known donor CMV status, changes in expanded clonotypes were possibly confounded.

The receptor comes from a man in his 70s in good health. The J gene is TRBJ2-5, the V gene TRBV7-7, with D maybe TRBD1 (5 bases). Source material: blood. The CDR3 is CASSSDRLETQYF. CDR3 nucleotides: TGTGCCAGCAGTTCCGACAGACTAGAGACCCAGTACTTC.